This T cell receptor (beta chain) was recovered during a study of T cell repertoires in cytomegalovirus infection. For the study at large: Carrying CMV and the relevant HLA type showed in public TCR beta signatures.

TCRdb re-derived calls from the reads in MiXCR, one entry per CDR3 protein. The sample gives 51,000 or so distinct CDR3 sequences, about 18% of which show up once; roughly 75% is in the top ten. The germline V and J ends were trimmed by 5 bases and 0 bases, with 13 bases remaining between them. Germline values: CDR1 DFQATT, CDR2 SNEGSKA (reference sequence). The CDR3 is 14 amino acids. In its sample, this clonotype was seen a few times. Its antigen remains unidentified. This clonotype originated in a human donor in good health (CMV status not recorded). Some clones in this sample may be carry-over from other donors' samples. The material was CD8+ T cells from cultured PBMCs, obtained from culture after CMV antigen stimulation. The chain combines TRBV20-1 with TRBJ1-2; D remains ambiguous. This chain's CDR3 is CSAEGQNTNYGYTF. The DNA for the CDR3 is TGCAGTGCTGAAGGTCAAAATACTAACTATGGCTACACCTTC.